A single T cell receptor (beta chain) is shown here with its context. What it recognizes is unknown. Time point of the sample: patch test 1, 2 weeks after DPC sensitization. The treatment was: therapeutic diphenylcyclopropenone sensitization with weekly scalp DPC. This entry belongs to a study of human T cells and chemical hapten exposure. As for the study in general: It was small differences in pooled library volume that mainly caused per-sample TCR yields to vary.

Findings and limits, study-wide: DPC sensitization produced no change in TCRs with frequency above 1 in 1000. The formation of large CDR3 similarity clusters by expanded TCRs significantly exceeded that of controls.

The germline V gene has CDR1 WNHNN and CDR2 SYGVQD (reference sequence). The junction had 9 bases not matched to a gene; V was cut back by 5 bases and J by 9 bases. The CDR3 contains 14 residues. TCRdb passed the RACE reads through MiXCR, listing each CDR3 protein once. Of 74,000 or so distinct CDR3 sequences listed, about an eighth are singletons. The chain couples TRBV10-1 to TRBJ1-5, with 8 bases aligning to TRBD1. This specimen consisted of whole blood, obtained in connection with sensitization to the hapten diphenylcyclopropenone (DPC). The TCR comes from a woman aged 55-75 years with alopecia areata. Some clones in this sample may be carry-over from other donors' samples. The CDR3 loop is CASSPKQGVAPQHF. The CDR3 DNA follows: TGCGCCAGCAGTCCTAAACAGGGGGTTGCGCCCCAGCATTTT.